Reported below is one TCR beta chain. Its antigen is not yet known. Base quality data are lacking; no much larger clone is found one base away. For sequencing of the TCRbeta CDR3 region, genomic DNA was extracted from the sorted cells. The immunoSEQ Assay was used to sequence the TCRbeta CDR3 regions. TCRdb carries this immuneACCESS record with in-frame sequences only. Its versions omit some clonotypes, under half of them owing to an unresolved V gene in the studies checked, with the rest unexplained. The sample profile shows approximately 20,000 clones; approximately 77% of them were found once. The top ten constitute roughly a sixth of the sample. These data belong to a study of OX40 agonist ivuxolimab in advanced cancers. With regard to the full study: The costimulatory receptor OX40 (CD134) was targeted by ivuxolimab, a fully human IgG2 agonistic monoclonal antibody. Intravenous ivuxolimab was administered to patients every 2 weeks at six dose levels: 0.01, 0.1, 0.3, 1.5, 3 and 10 mg/kg. Of the roughly 52 dose-escalation patients, hepatocellular carcinoma was present in approximately 20, melanoma in around 15, renal cell carcinoma in 9 and head and neck cancer in 9. The dose-escalation cohort was 82.7% male with a mean age of about 60 years, ranging from roughly 20 to 80. Prior anti-PD-1, anti-PD-L1 or anti-CTLA-4 therapy was permitted, and checkpoint inhibitors had been received by about 37% of dose-escalation patients. Three dose-escalation patients achieved partial responses, one with hepatocellular carcinoma and two with cutaneous melanoma. The point of sequencing TCRbeta in the periphery was to test whether ivuxolimab changed TCR sequence diversity and drove clonal T-cell expansion. The monotherapy dose-escalation portion (N of about 50 patients) of the phase I ivuxolimab trial is reported in the paper. Results the study describes overall, beyond this receptor: At doses from 0.1 to 3.0 mg/kg, clonal expansion was seen in both CD4+ and CD8+ blood T cells between baseline and week 6. Low levels of normalized T-cell clonal expansion were also shown by some nonresponding patients. Which antigens the clonally expanded peripheral T cells were specific for was not determined. In the 0.1-3.0 mg/kg groups, partial responders were among the patients with the lowest normalized peripheral clonal expansion, particularly in CD8+ T cells. After ivuxolimab, more expanded clones were found on average in CD8+ T cells than in CD4+ T cells.

V loses 4 bases at its end and J loses 7 bases; junction bases beyond the gene matches: 5. The CDR3 runs 15 amino acids, cysteine and phenylalanine included. The entry retains the CDR3 DNA only, 45 bases that are in frame from base 1. The germline V gene provides CDR1 MDHEN and CDR2 SYDVKM. Patients with autoimmune disease history or receiving systemic immunosuppression were excluded from the trial. In every dose cohort, peripheral blood was drawn for TCR sequencing at baseline, cycle 4 day 1, and cycle 7 day 1. Samples were obtained from an open-label, multicenter, first-in-human phase I dose-escalation trial of ivuxolimab. Adults with locally advanced or metastatic head and neck squamous cell, hepatocellular, melanoma or renal cell carcinoma were enrolled in the trial. Before TCR sequencing, CD4+ T cells and CD8+ T cells from peripheral blood were sorted into separate populations.

Rearrangement joined TRBV28 to TRBJ1-4; TRBD1 fits 11 bases in the junction. The TCR sequence derives from an adult with an advanced solid tumor such as melanoma, head and neck, liver or kidney cancer. The starting material was CD4+ or CD8+ T cells sorted from blood, obtained in a trial of the OX40 agonist ivuxolimab. This receptor has the CDR3 CASSSGTGGIEKLFF. The nucleotides are TGTGCCAGCAGTTCCGGGACAGGGGGGATTGAAAAACTGTTTTTT.